This T cell receptor (beta chain) is drawn from a study of shared clonotypes between healthy human individuals. Study as a whole: Each donor contributed plates that comprised three CD4 naive, three CD4 memory, two CD8 naive and one CD8 memory.

With 2 bases removed from V and 3 bases from J, the gap between germline ends came to 7 bases. There are 13 residues in the CDR3. Per germline, CDR1 LNHDA and CDR2 SQIVND (reference sequence). The naive CD8 fraction comprised CD45RO-negative cells positively selected for CCR7 and excluded terminally differentiated effector memory CD45RA+ cells. The donors were all Caucasian adults (living in Nashville, Tennessee). The table came from immunoSEQ multiplex PCR; TCRdb's copy has only in-frame clones and leaves some out. The sample has more than 500,000 clones; roughly 95% are singletons. Source material: naive CD8+ T cells sorted from blood. This receptor was taken from a woman in her twenties or thirties in good health. The J gene is TRBJ1-2, the V gene TRBV19; the D is unclear. In DNA, the CDR3 is TGTGCCAGTAGTATAATAGGGCACTATGGCTACACCTTC. It yields the protein CASSIIGHYGYTF.